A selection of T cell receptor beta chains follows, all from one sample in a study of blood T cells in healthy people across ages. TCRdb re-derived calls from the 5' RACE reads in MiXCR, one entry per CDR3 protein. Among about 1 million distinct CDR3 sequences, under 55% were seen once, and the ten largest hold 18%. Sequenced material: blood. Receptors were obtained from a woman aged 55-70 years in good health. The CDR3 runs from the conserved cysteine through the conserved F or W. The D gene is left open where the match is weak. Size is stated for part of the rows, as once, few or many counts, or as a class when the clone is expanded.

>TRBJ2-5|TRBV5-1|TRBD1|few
CASSMTGVEQYF
TGCGCCAGCAGCATGACAGGGGTTGAGCAGTACTTC
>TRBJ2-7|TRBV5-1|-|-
CASSFLGFHEQYF
TGCGCCAGCAGCTTCCTAGGGTTCCACGAGCAGTACTTC
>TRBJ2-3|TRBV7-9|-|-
CAGSSSTDTQYF
TGTGCCGGCAGCTCTAGCACAGATACGCAGTATTTT
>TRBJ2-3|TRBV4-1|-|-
CASSQPISPVYTDTQYF
TGCGCTAGCAGCCAACCCATCTCACCAGTTTACACAGATACGCAGTATTTT
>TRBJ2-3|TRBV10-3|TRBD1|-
CAIRKTRDRGDTQYF
TGTGCCATCAGAAAGACCCGGGACAGGGGCGATACGCAGTATTTT
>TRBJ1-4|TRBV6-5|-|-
CASRASGARGAKLFF
TGTGCCAGCAGAGCATCCGGGGCGCGGGGTGCAAAACTGTTTTTT
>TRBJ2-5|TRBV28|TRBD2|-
CASTKLAGVWDNEQYF
TGTGCCAGCACCAAATTAGCGGGAGTCTGGGACAATGAGCAGTACTTC
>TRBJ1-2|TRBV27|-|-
CASGLRAGSYGYTF
TGTGCCAGCGGTTTGCGGGCCGGTTCCTATGGCTACACCTTC
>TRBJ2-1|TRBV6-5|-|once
CASRSNSGRSYNVQFF
TGTGCCAGCAGAAGTAATAGCGGCCGCTCCTACAATGTGCAGTTCTTC
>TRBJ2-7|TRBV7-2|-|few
CASSRDVAAYEQYF
TGTGCCAGCAGCCGGGACGTCGCTGCCTACGAGCAGTACTTC
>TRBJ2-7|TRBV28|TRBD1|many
CASSVTGGNEQYF
TGTGCCAGCAGTGTAACAGGGGGCAACGAGCAGTACTTC
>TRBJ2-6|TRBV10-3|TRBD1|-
CAISLGQSGTNVLTF
TGTGCCATCAGCCTGGGACAGTCTGGGACCAACGTCCTGACTTTC
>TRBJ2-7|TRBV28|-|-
CASIGGGSYEQYF
TGTGCCAGCATTGGAGGGGGCTCCTACGAGCAGTACTTC
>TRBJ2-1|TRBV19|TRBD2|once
CASNEVGLGSGISNEQFF
TGTGCCAGTAACGAGGTGGGTCTTGGTAGCGGGATAAGCAATGAGCAGTTCTTC
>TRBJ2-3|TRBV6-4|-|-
CASRESRALTDTQYF
TGTGCCAGCAGAGAGAGTAGGGCCTTAACAGATACGCAGTATTTT
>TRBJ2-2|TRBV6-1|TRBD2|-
CATLPCGRSTGELFF
TGTGCCACCCTGCCGTGCGGGAGGTCCACCGGGGAGCTGTTTTTT
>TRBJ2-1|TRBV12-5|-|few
CASGLPSYNEQFF
TGTGCTAGTGGTTTGCCCTCCTACAATGAGCAGTTCTTC
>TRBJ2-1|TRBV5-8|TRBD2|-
CASSLESTSGINEQFF
TGTGCCAGCAGCTTGGAGAGTACTAGCGGGATCAATGAGCAGTTCTTC
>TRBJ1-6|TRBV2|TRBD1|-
CASSESWTGNSPLHF
TGTGCCAGCAGTGAATCCTGGACAGGGAATTCACCCCTCCACTTT
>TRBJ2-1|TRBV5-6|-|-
CASSLFQSSYNEQFF
TGTGCCAGCAGCCTTTTCCAGAGCTCCTACAATGAGCAGTTCTTC
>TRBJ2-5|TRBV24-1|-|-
CATEEGGRETQYF
TGTGCCACCGAGGAGGGGGGGAGGGAGACCCAGTACTTC
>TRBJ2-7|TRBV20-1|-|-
CSARDPLGGPRYEQYF
TGCAGTGCTAGAGACCCCCTTGGAGGCCCTCGGTACGAGCAGTACTTC
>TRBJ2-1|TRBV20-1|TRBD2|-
CSARSSGRLYNEQFF
TGCAGTGCTAGGTCTAGCGGGAGACTATACAATGAGCAGTTCTTC
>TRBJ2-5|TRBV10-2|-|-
CASRGDWEETQYF
TGCGCCAGCAGAGGGGACTGGGAGGAGACCCAGTACTTC
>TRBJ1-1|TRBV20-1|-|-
CSASWWTEAFF
TGCAGTGCTAGCTGGTGGACTGAAGCTTTCTTT
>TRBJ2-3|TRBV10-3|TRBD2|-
CVISESVRGEGISPGYTQYF
TGTGTCATCAGTGAGTCGGTCCGGGGGGAAGGTATATCCCCCGGGTATACGCAGTATTTT
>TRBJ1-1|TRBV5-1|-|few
CASSLEGGGTEAFF
TGCGCCAGCAGCTTGGAGGGGGGAGGCACTGAAGCTTTCTTT
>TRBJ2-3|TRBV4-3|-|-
CASSQNRLFTDTQYF
TGCGCCAGCAGCCAGAACCGACTATTCACAGATACGCAGTATTTT
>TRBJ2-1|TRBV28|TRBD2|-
CASSLSGWWRENEQFF
TGTGCCAGCAGTTTATCCGGTTGGTGGCGGGAGAATGAGCAGTTCTTC
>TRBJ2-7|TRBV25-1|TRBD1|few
CASSELRTGRYEQYF
TGTGCCAGCAGTGAATTGCGGACAGGGCGCTACGAGCAGTACTTC
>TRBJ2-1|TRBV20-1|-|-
CSARVRWGDEQFF
TGCAGTGCTAGAGTCAGGTGGGGTGATGAGCAGTTCTTC
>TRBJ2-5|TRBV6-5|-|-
CASSYSLGGQETQYF
TGTGCCAGCAGTTACTCTTTAGGGGGACAAGAGACCCAGTACTTC
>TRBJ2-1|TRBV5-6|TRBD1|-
CASSSVPGQGNEQFF
TGTGCCAGCAGCTCCGTCCCGGGACAGGGGAATGAGCAGTTCTTC
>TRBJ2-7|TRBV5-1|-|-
CASSPRTVQSSEQYF
TGCGCCAGCAGCCCGAGGACAGTCCAGTCCAGCGAGCAGTACTTC
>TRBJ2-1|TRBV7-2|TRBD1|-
CASSPQGAIETQFF
TGTGCCAGCAGCCCACAGGGGGCCATAGAGACCCAGTTCTTC
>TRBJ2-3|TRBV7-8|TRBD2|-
CASTLAGGKITDTQYF
TGTGCCAGCACGTTAGCGGGAGGGAAAATCACAGATACGCAGTATTTT
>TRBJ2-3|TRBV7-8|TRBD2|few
CASSTGGTSDTQYF
TGTGCCAGCAGCACGGGGGGGACCTCAGATACGCAGTATTTT
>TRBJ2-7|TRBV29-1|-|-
CSVPTGNSYEQYF
TGCAGCGTCCCGACAGGCAACTCCTACGAGCAGTACTTC
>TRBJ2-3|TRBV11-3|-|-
CASSSVQGSDTQYF
TGTGCCAGCAGCTCCGTCCAGGGATCAGATACGCAGTATTTT
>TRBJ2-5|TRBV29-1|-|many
CSVSGTPERGTQYF
TGCAGCGTCTCCGGGACGCCGGAAAGGGGGACCCAGTACTTC
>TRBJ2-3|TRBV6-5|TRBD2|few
CASSYSLAGGPADTQYF
TGTGCCAGCAGTTACTCCCTAGCGGGAGGGCCAGCAGATACGCAGTATTTT
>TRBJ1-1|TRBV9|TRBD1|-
CASRETGEGWIPEAFF
TGTGCCAGCAGAGAGACAGGGGAAGGCTGGATCCCTGAAGCTTTCTTT
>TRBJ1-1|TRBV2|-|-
CASPGLRTEAFF
TGTGCCAGCCCGGGACTAAGGACTGAAGCTTTCTTT
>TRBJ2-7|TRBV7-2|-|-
CASTQPGSSYEQYF
TGTGCCAGCACCCAACCTGGGAGCTCCTACGAGCAGTACTTC
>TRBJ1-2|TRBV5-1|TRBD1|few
CASSLLPGQGIYGYTF
TGCGCCAGCAGCTTGCTCCCGGGACAGGGTATCTATGGCTACACCTTC
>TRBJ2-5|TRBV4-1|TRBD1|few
CASSPRTGRGQETQYF
TGCGCCAGCAGCCCCAGGACAGGGAGAGGGCAAGAGACCCAGTACTTC
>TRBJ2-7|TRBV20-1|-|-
CSARGTLGQLSYEQYF
TGCAGTGCTAGAGGTACATTGGGACAACTGTCCTACGAGCAGTACTTC
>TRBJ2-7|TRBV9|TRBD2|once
CASSVPTSAKLYEQYF
TGTGCCAGCAGCGTCCCTACTAGCGCGAAACTCTACGAGCAGTACTTC
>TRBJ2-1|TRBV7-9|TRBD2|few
CASRPRGGRADDNEQFF
TGTGCCAGCAGACCTCGGGGCGGGAGGGCCGATGACAATGAGCAGTTCTTC